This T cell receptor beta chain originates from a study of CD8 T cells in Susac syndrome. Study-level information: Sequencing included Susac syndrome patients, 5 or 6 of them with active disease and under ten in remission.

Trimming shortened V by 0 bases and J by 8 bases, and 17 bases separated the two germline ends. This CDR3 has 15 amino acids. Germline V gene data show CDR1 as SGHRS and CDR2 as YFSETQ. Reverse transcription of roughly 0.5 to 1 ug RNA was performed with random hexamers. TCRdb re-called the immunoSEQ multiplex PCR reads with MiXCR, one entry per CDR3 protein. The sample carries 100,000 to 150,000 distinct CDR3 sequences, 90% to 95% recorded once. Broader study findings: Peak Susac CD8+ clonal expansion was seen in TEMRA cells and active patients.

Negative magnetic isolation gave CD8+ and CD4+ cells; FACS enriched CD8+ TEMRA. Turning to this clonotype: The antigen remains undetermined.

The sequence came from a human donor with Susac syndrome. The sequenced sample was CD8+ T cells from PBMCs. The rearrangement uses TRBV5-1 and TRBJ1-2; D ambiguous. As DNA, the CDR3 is TGCGCCAGCAGCTTGGATCAGCGGACTCAAAACGGCTACACCTTC. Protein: CASSLDQRTQNGYTF.